These 9 T cell receptor beta chains share one sample of origin, sequenced in a study of blood T cell repertoires in COVID-19. The repertoire was sequenced with immunoSEQ multiplex PCR; TCRdb's copy has only in-frame clones and lacks some. The sample yields about 130,000 clones, around 81% seen once. Sequencing input: peripheral blood. These receptors all stem from a man aged 25-45 years with COVID-19, enrolled during active disease.

The gene calls are TRBV6-6 and TRBJ1-2; 8 nucleotides match TRBD1. With V trimmed by 5 bases and J by 6 bases, 11 bases remained unmatched. CDR3 length equals 15 residues. CDR1 is MNHNY and CDR2 is SVGAGI in the germline V gene (reference sequence). In DNA, the CDR3 is TGTGCCAGCAGTCGAGGGGTATTGACAGGGGATGGCTACACCTTC. Its protein product is CASSRGVLTGDGYTF.

The chain joins TRBV5-6 to TRBJ2-5, with a possible D match to TRBD1 (5 bases). The V end was cut by 0 bases, the J end by 7 bases, with 16 bases between. CDR1 and CDR2 from the germline V gene are SGHDT and YYEEEE. The length of the CDR3 is 15 residues. As DNA, the CDR3 is TGTGCCAGCAGCTTGGCCGCCAGTCCAAGGGGGACCCAGTACTTC. This gives the protein CASSLAASPRGTQYF.

The chain joins TRBV6-5 to TRBJ1-1; D unresolved. V lost 4 bases, J lost 1 base, and 7 bases lay in between. This CDR3 has 13 amino acids. CDR1 and CDR2 from the germline V gene are MNHEY and SVGAGI. The CDR3 DNA follows: TGTGCCAGCAGTTTAACGGGGAACACTGAAGCTTTCTTT. The encoded protein is CASSLTGNTEAFF.

The V and J genes are TRBV4-1 and TRBJ1-2; 11 nucleotides match TRBD1. CDR3 length equals 16 residues. V lost 2 bases to trimming and J lost 8 bases; unmatched junction nucleotides: 10. Germline V CDR1 and CDR2: MGHRA, YSYEKL. CDR3: CASSQSGTGGIGGYTF. CDR3 DNA: TGCGCCAGCAGCCAATCCGGGACAGGGGGGATCGGAGGCTACACCTTC.

This chain joins TRBV4-1 and TRBJ1-6, with D unresolved. The CDR3 covers 17 residues. Trimming pared 0 bases from V and 5 bases from J, leaving 14 bases between. The V gene's germline CDR1 is MGHRA and CDR2 YSYEKL. CDR3 sequence reads: CASSQDGLGIHNSPLHF. CDR3 nucleotide sequence: TGCGCCAGCAGCCAAGATGGACTAGGAATACATAATTCACCCCTCCACTTT.

The rearrangement joins TRBV6-5 to TRBJ1-2; no clear D. Trimming removed 2 bases at V and 4 bases at J, with 14 bases between. Germline V gene sequence: CDR1 MNHEY, CDR2 SVGAGI. The CDR3 is 15 amino acids. CDR3 amino acids: CASSYEEIGLYGYTF. CDR3 nucleotide sequence: TGTGCCAGCAGTTACGAGGAAATCGGACTCTATGGCTACACCTTC.

V and J are TRBV5-8 and TRBJ1-1; TRBD1 is a possible D gene (5 bases). This CDR3 has 13 amino acids. Germline V gene lookup returns CDR1 SGHTS and CDR2 YDEGEE. V was clipped by 3 bases and J by 11 bases, with 17 bases between them. The CDR3 here is CASSWRGQRHAFF. The CDR3 DNA reads as TGTGCCAGCAGCTGGCGGGGCCAAAGACATGCTTTCTTT.

The chain is built from TRBV5-6 and TRBJ1-2, with 8 bases that match TRBD1. Germline V gene data show CDR1 as SGHDT and CDR2 as YYEEEE. CDR3 length: 15 amino acids. The V and J ends lost 4 bases and 0 bases, in that order; junction bases with no gene match: 5. The CDR3, as DNA: TGTGCCAGCAGCGGGTGGACAGGGCCTAACTATGGCTACACCTTC. Translation gives CASSGWTGPNYGYTF. The entire variable domain, with the rest obtained from reference TRBV5-6 and TRBJ1-2, is as follows: DAGVTQSPTHLIKTRGQQVTLRCSPKSGHDTVSWYQQALGQGPQFIFQYYEEEERQRGNFPDRFSGHQFPNYSSELNVNALLLGDSALYLCASSGWTGPNYGYTFGSGTRLTVV.

CDR3 sequence: CASSLDMGLAGGNEQFF. CDR3 DNA sequence: TGTGCCAGCAGCTTAGATATGGGCCTAGCGGGAGGGAATGAGCAGTTCTTC. This sequence joins TRBV11-2 and TRBJ2-1, with 12 bases aligning to TRBD2. The CDR3 spans 17 residues. Germline CDR1 is SGHAT and CDR2 is FQNNGV. V dropped 0 bases and J dropped 7; count of bases not matched to a gene: 7.